These 30 T cell receptor beta chains were all obtained from the same sample, sequenced in a study of T cells in Graves' hyperthyroidism and ophthalmopathy. Amplification yielded TCR beta CDR3 regions, with RNA transcripts as the source. First-round RT-PCR with HTBI primers amplified the TCR CDR3 region. TCRdb analysed the multiplex PCR reads with MiXCR anew, one entry per CDR3 protein. The sample has 490,000 or so distinct CDR3 sequences, about 20% seen once. The sample was blood. These receptors all come from a man aged 40-55 years with Graves' ophthalmopathy.

This clonotype occurred a few times. V and J are TRBV28 and TRBJ1-3; D not certain. This CDR3 region has 12 residues. V was shortened by 11 bases and J by 1 base, with 9 bases between the two germline ends. CDR1 and CDR2 (germline): MDHEN, SYDVKM. The CDR3 bases are TGTGCCTCTTTCGTTTCTGGAAACACCATATATTTT. Translating it yields CASFVSGNTIYF.

V is TRBV13 and J is TRBJ1-3; D not certain. The CDR3 covers 16 residues. The V and J ends lost 1 base and 0 bases respectively, with 10 bases between them. CDR1 PRHDT and CDR2 FYEKMQ come from the germline V gene (reference sequence). The CDR3 loop is CASSLDLRGSGNTIYF. In DNA, the CDR3 is TGTGCCAGCAGCTTAGATCTCCGGGGCTCTGGAAACACCATATATTTT.

This clonotype showed up just once. The genes are TRBV9 and TRBJ1-6; D not resolved. The V end lost 1 base, the J end lost 6 bases, and 5 bases lay between the germline ends. The CDR3 consists of 13 residues. Germline V CDR1 and CDR2: SGDLS, YYNGEE. The CDR3 DNA follows: TGTGCCAGCAGCGTACTAAGTAATTCACCCCTCCACTTT. It is translated as CASSVLSNSPLHF.

This chain uses TRBV7-3 with TRBJ1-6; TRBD1 aligns across 7 bases. Germline V CDR1 and CDR2: SGHTA, FQGTGA. This CDR3 region has 16 residues. V shed 1 base and J 10 bases; nucleotides not matched to a gene: 10. CDR3 in DNA: TGTGCCAGCAGCTTAAATTCGAGGGGGCCAGGATCACCCCTCCACTTT. This encodes CASSLNSRGPGSPLHF.

This clonotype appeared many times. The chain couples TRBV12-3 or TRBV12-4 to TRBJ1-2, with D tentatively TRBD1 (6 bases). V was clipped by 6 bases and J by 1 base, with 15 bases between them. This CDR3 has 15 amino acids. CDR3 in DNA: TGTGCCAGCAGCGGGACCGGGACACTTAACTATGGCTACACCTTC. Its translation is CASSGTGTLNYGYTF.

This clonotype was recorded a few times. V is TRBV12-3 or TRBV12-4 and J is TRBJ2-7; no clear D gene. This CDR3 is built from 12 residues. The V gene lost 6 bases and the J gene lost 7 bases, with 13 bases spanning the gap. DNA for the CDR3: TGTGCCAGCAGCCTCTCGCTACGGGAGCAGTACTTC. This codes for CASSLSLREQYF.

This clonotype was counted ten times or more. The chain couples TRBV6-1 to TRBJ2-3, with TRBD2 identical over 8 bases. There are 17 residues in the CDR3. Germline CDR1 is MNHNS and CDR2 is SASEGT. Unmatched junction bases numbered 15, after V lost 5 bases and J lost 5 bases. CDR3: CASSSAPTGLDRDTQYF. The CDR3 nucleotides read TGTGCCAGCAGTTCTGCCCCCACGGGACTAGATCGAGATACGCAGTATTTT.

V and J are TRBV28 and TRBJ2-7; TRBD1 matches at 9 bases. The germline CDR1 and CDR2 sequences are MDHEN and SYDVKM. The CDR3 has 15 amino acids. The V segment lost 1 base and the J segment 5 bases; nucleotides outside the gene matches: 6. Here the CDR3 reads CASSLSGQGSNEQYF. CDR3 sequence (DNA): TGTGCCAGCAGTTTATCAGGACAGGGGTCCAACGAGCAGTACTTC.

This clonotype was seen at least ten times. The rearrangement links TRBV11-3 to TRBJ2-7, with D unclear. Germline lookup yields CDR1 SGHNT and CDR2 YENEEA. This CDR3 comprises 13 residues. The ends were cut back, 0 bases at V and 5 bases at J, with 8 bases in the middle. DNA for the CDR3: TGTGCCAGCAGCTTAGATTACGTCAACGAGCAGTACTTC. Its translation: CASSLDYVNEQYF.

This clonotype was counted only a few times. The chain uses TRBV9 and TRBJ2-3, with 12 bases matching TRBD2. J gave up 0 bases and V 3 bases, and 5 bases lay outside the gene matches. CDR1 and CDR2 (germline): SGDLS, YYNGEE. The CDR3 has 17 residues. The DNA of the CDR3 is TGTGCCAGCAGCGGGCTAGCGGGGGGGTCTAGCACAGATACGCAGTATTTT. Translation: CASSGLAGGSSTDTQYF.

This clonotype has only a few counts. The chain couples TRBV3-1 to TRBJ2-3, with D possibly matching TRBD2 (6 bases). Trimming took off 4 bases at V and 3 bases at J, with 11 bases between the two ends. CDR3 length: 14 residues. Germline lookup yields CDR1 LGHDT and CDR2 YNNKEL (reference sequence). In DNA form, the CDR3 reads TGTGCCAGCAGCCGGGACTTTCAGACAGATACGCAGTATTTT. Translation gives CASSRDFQTDTQYF.

Details on this clonotype: This may be a read error: a much more frequent sequence differs by one nucleotide. The J gene is TRBJ1-2, the V gene TRBV28; 11 bases align to TRBD1. The CDR3 runs 16 residues. Germline lookup yields CDR1 MDHEN and CDR2 SYDVKM. J was trimmed by 2 bases and V by 6 bases; bases with no gene match: 8. This chain's CDR3 is CASSPSDRGRNYGYTF. Written as DNA, the CDR3 is TGTGCCAGCAGCCCGTCGGACAGGGGGCGCAACTATGGCTACACCTTC.

This clonotype has a handful of counts. The chain's CDR3 is CSATRHSSSGSEQYF. CDR3 DNA: TGCAGTGCCACCCGGCACTCCAGCTCCGGGAGCGAGCAGTACTTC. The rearrangement links TRBV20-1 to TRBJ2-7, with D possibly matching TRBD2 (6 bases). Germline assignment: CDR1 DFQATT and CDR2 SNEGSKA (reference sequence). V was clipped by 6 bases and J by 6 bases, with 24 bases between them. This CDR3 spans 15 amino acids.

This clonotype occurred many times. This sequence joins TRBV11-2 and TRBJ1-1; 7 bases are a match to TRBD1. The CDR3 length is 14 residues. V gave up 4 bases and J gave up 3 bases; unmatched junction bases: 5. Germline V lookup: CDR1 SGHAT, CDR2 FQNNGV. The CDR3 DNA sequence: TGTGCCAGCAGCTCGAGGAGGGGGCACACTGAAGCTTTCTTT. It encodes CASSSRRGHTEAFF.

V gene TRBV27 combines with J gene TRBJ1-2; D unresolved. V shed 5 bases and J shed 3 bases, with 16 bases lying between them. The CDR3 is 15 amino acids. The germline V gene encodes CDR1 MNHEY and CDR2 SMNVEV (reference sequence). CDR3 loop: CASSPGRRRDYGYTF. CDR3 in DNA: TGTGCCAGCAGTCCCGGTCGCCGTAGGGACTATGGCTACACCTTC.

The CDR3 is CASSLLGSNEQFF. DNA of the CDR3: TGTGCCAGCAGCTTACTTGGTAGTAATGAGCAGTTCTTC. This chain links TRBV7-9 with TRBJ2-1, with no clear D. The CDR3 totals 13 residues. Germline V CDR1 and CDR2: SEHNR, FQNEAQ (reference sequence). Trimming took 2 bases from V and 7 from J, leaving 9 bases between them.

As concerns this clonotype: With a much larger clone just one base away, this may be a read error. The rearrangement links TRBV12-3 or TRBV12-4 to TRBJ2-1, with 13 positions matching TRBD2. CDR3 length: 16 amino acids. Trimming cost V 5 bases and J 12 bases; bases outside gene matches: 13. Written as DNA, the CDR3 is TGTGCCAGCAGTCCCCGGACTAGCGGGAGAGGGGGTGCGCAGTTCTTC. Its translation is CASSPRTSGRGGAQFF.

The V and J genes are TRBV6-1 and TRBJ1-5; no reliable D call. Trimming cost V 4 bases and J 2 bases, with 9 bases left between them. The germline CDR1 and CDR2 sequences are MNHNS and SASEGT. The CDR3 totals 14 residues. CDR3 in amino acids: CASSGGVGNQPQHF. For the CDR3, the DNA is TGTGCCAGCAGTGGTGGTGTTGGCAATCAGCCCCAGCATTTT.

This clonotype appeared many times. This chain uses TRBV29-1 with TRBJ2-3; D perhaps matches TRBD2 (5 bases). CDR1 SQVTM and CDR2 ANQGSEA come from the germline V gene. The CDR3 totals 14 residues. V lost 1 base to trimming and J lost 4 bases, with 12 bases between them. DNA for the CDR3: TGCAGCGTTGAAGGTGGTGGGAGCGCAGATACGCAGTATTTT. It codes for CSVEGGGSADTQYF.

The table lists this clonotype with many counts. The V and J genes are TRBV5-1 and TRBJ1-2; D is undetermined. Germline V gene data show CDR1 as SGHRS and CDR2 as YFSETQ. Trimming removed 5 bases at V and 2 bases at J, with 10 bases between. This CDR3 is built from 13 residues. Here the CDR3 reads CASRQEANYGYTF. CDR3 nucleotides: TGCGCCAGCAGGCAGGAGGCCAACTATGGCTACACCTTC.

The chain uses TRBV18 and TRBJ1-4, with 8 bases fitting TRBD1. Trimming took 3 bases from V and 3 from J; bases not matched to a gene: 12. Germline V gene sequence: CDR1 KGHSH, CDR2 LQKENI. This CDR3 is 18 amino acids long. CDR3 loop: CASSPLGGDRGANEKLFF. CDR3 bases: TGTGCCAGCTCACCCCTTGGGGGTGACAGGGGAGCTAATGAAAAACTGTTTTTT.

This clonotype was counted only a few times. The chain is built from TRBV18 and TRBJ2-7, with D tentatively TRBD1 (5 bases). Germline lookup yields CDR1 KGHSH and CDR2 LQKENI. The CDR3 runs 13 residues. V was shortened by 3 bases and J by 3 bases, with 9 bases between the two germline ends. In DNA form, the CDR3 reads TGTGCCAGCTCACCCAAGGGGATCTACGAGCAGTACTTC. Its protein is CASSPKGIYEQYF.

CDR3 sequence: CASSVATRWTGNEQFF. The CDR3 coding sequence is TGTGCCAGCAGCGTAGCTACAAGATGGACCGGCAATGAGCAGTTCTTC. The chain uses TRBV9 and TRBJ2-1; D is ambiguous. Germline V gives CDR1 SGDLS, CDR2 YYNGEE. The length of the CDR3 is 16 residues. V lost 0 bases and J lost 6, with 16 bases in between.

Only a few counts were recorded for this clonotype. This chain links TRBV10-3 with TRBJ1-1; TRBD1 might be the D (6 bases). Trimming took off 10 bases at V and 1 base at J, with 16 bases between the two ends. Looked up from germline, CDR1 is ENHRY and CDR2 is SYGVKD. CDR3 length equals 14 residues. CDR3: CATGPGARNTEAFF. CDR3 nucleotide sequence: TGTGCCACCGGCCCGGGGGCCCGGAACACTGAAGCTTTCTTT.

The chain joins TRBV20-1 to TRBJ2-2; 7 bases align to TRBD1. The junction had 6 bases not matched to a gene; V was cut back by 4 bases and J by 4 bases. The CDR3 runs 14 residues. The germline V gene has CDR1 DFQATT and CDR2 SNEGSKA (reference sequence). CDR3 loop: CSANRGRGTGELFF. Here the CDR3 DNA reads TGCAGTGCTAACAGGGGAAGGGGCACCGGGGAGCTGTTTTTT.

This chain connects TRBV7-9 to TRBJ2-1; 7 bases fit TRBD1. Germline CDR1 reads SEHNR; CDR2 reads FQNEAQ (reference sequence). The V gene end was trimmed by 5 bases and the J gene end by 9 bases; junction bases not matched to a gene: 1. The CDR3 totals 11 residues. The chain's CDR3 is CASSTGAEQFF. The CDR3 bases are TGTGCCAGCAGCACAGGGGCTGAGCAGTTCTTC.

In this sample, this clonotype turned up a few times. This CDR3 is CASFMGHDQPQHF. DNA of the CDR3: TGTGCCAGCTTCATGGGGCATGATCAGCCCCAGCATTTT. The chain joins TRBV6-1 to TRBJ1-5; weak D call: TRBD1 (5 bases). CDR3 length: 13 residues. V dropped 8 bases and J dropped 5 bases, with 13 bases sitting between them. Germline V gene sequence: CDR1 MNHNS, CDR2 SASEGT.

The chain has TRBV6-1 and TRBJ2-5, with D unresolved. Per germline, CDR1 MNHNS and CDR2 SASEGT. The CDR3 runs 14 residues. The V and J ends lost 1 base and 1 base respectively, with 7 bases between them. CDR3 loop: CASSEVGFQETQYF. In DNA form, the CDR3 reads TGTGCCAGCAGTGAAGTGGGGTTCCAAGAGACCCAGTACTTC.

This rearrangement joins TRBV10-3 to TRBJ1-4; no reliable D call. Trimming removed 2 bases from V and 8 bases from J, with 9 bases in between. From germline, CDR1 is ENHRY and CDR2 SYGVKD. This CDR3 contains 13 residues. Here the CDR3 reads CAISETKGEKLFF. In nucleotides, the CDR3 is TGTGCCATCAGTGAGACGAAGGGAGAAAAACTGTTTTTT.

The V gene is TRBV9, the J gene TRBJ2-1; the match to TRBD1 covers 10 bases. The CDR3 loop spans 16 amino acids. Germline values: CDR1 SGDLS, CDR2 YYNGEE. Trimming took 3 bases from V and 3 from J; bases not matched to a gene: 6. The CDR3 DNA reads as TGTGCCAGCAGCGCTGGGGACAGGGGAGTCTACAATGAGCAGTTCTTC. Its protein product is CASSAGDRGVYNEQFF.